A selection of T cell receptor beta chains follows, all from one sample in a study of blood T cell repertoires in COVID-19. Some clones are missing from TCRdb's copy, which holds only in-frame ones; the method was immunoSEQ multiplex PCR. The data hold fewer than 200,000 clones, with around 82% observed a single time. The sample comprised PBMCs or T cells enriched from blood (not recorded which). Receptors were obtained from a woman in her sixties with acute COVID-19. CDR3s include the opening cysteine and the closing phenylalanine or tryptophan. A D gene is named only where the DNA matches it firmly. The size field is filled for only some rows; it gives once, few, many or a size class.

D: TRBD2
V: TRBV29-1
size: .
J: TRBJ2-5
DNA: TGCAGCGTTGATTCCCCTCGACTAGCGGGGGACGAGACCCAGTACTTC
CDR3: CSVDSPRLAGDETQYF

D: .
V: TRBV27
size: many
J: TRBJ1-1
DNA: TGTGCCAGTTACAGGGACCTGAACACTGAAGCTTTCTTT
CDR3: CASYRDLNTEAFF

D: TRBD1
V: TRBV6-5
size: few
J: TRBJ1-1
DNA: TGTGCCAGCAGTTACTCACACCAGGGGGCCACTGAAGCTTTCTTT
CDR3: CASSYSHQGATEAFF

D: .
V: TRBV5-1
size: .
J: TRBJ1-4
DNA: TGCGCCAGCAGCTTGGGACAGCCGAATGAAAAACTGTTTTTT
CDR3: CASSLGQPNEKLFF

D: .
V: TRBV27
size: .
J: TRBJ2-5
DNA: TGTGCCAGCAGTTGGAACGGGGAGACCCAGTACTTC
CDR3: CASSWNGETQYF

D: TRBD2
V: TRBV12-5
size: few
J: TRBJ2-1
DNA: TGTGCTAGTCTAGCGGGAGAGGGGTCCTACAATGAGCAGTTCTTC
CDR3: CASLAGEGSYNEQFF

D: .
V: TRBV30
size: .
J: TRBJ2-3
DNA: TGTGCCTGGAGGGACATAACACCTCGAGATACGCAGTATTTT
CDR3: CAWRDITPRDTQYF

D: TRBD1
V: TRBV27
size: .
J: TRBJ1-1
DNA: TGTGCCAGCCGCCGGGACAGTCCGAACACTGAAGCTTTCTTT
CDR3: CASRRDSPNTEAFF

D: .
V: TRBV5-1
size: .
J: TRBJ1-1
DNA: TGCGCCAGCAGCTACGCAGGGGACACTGAAGCTTTCTTT
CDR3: CASSYAGDTEAFF

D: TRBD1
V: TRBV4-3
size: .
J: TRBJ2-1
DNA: TGCGCCAGCAGCCAGAGTGACAGGGCCTACAATGAGCAGTTCTTC
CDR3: CASSQSDRAYNEQFF

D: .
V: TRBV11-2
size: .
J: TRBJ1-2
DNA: TGTGCCAGCCAGACAGTTTTCTATGGCTACACCTTC
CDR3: CASQTVFYGYTF

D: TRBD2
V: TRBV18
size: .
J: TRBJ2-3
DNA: TGTGCCAGCTCACGGCGGGGGGTGGGCACAGATACGCAGTATTTT
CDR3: CASSRRGVGTDTQYF

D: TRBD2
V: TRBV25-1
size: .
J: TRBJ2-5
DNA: TGTGCCAGCAGTCTCAGCGGGAGTGAGACCCAGTACTTC
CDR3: CASSLSGSETQYF

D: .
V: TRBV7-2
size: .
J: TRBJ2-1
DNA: TGTGCCAGCAGCTTAGAAGTCGTGCGGAGGCAGAAAGAGCAGTTCTTC
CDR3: CASSLEVVRRQKEQFF

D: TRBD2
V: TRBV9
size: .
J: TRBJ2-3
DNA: TGTGCCAGCAGCTCACCAGCGGGACCCCGGCCAGATACGCAGTATTTT
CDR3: CASSSPAGPRPDTQYF

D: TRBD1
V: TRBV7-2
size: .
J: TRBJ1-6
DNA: TGTGCCAGCGGCTTAGGGGACAGGGGAAGTTCACCCCTCCACTTT
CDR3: CASGLGDRGSSPLHF

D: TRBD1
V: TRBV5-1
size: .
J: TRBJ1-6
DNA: TGCGCCAGCAGCTTGGCCGTTGGGACAGGGGATAATTCACCCCTCCACTTT
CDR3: CASSLAVGTGDNSPLHF

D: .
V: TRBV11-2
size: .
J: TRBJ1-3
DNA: TGTGCCAGCAGCCCAAGGCCAGGGGTAGGGAACACCATATATTTT
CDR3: CASSPRPGVGNTIYF

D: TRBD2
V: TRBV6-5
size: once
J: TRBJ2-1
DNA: TGTGCCAGCAGATACGGACTAGCGGGAGACTATGAGCAGTTCTTC
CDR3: CASRYGLAGDYEQFF